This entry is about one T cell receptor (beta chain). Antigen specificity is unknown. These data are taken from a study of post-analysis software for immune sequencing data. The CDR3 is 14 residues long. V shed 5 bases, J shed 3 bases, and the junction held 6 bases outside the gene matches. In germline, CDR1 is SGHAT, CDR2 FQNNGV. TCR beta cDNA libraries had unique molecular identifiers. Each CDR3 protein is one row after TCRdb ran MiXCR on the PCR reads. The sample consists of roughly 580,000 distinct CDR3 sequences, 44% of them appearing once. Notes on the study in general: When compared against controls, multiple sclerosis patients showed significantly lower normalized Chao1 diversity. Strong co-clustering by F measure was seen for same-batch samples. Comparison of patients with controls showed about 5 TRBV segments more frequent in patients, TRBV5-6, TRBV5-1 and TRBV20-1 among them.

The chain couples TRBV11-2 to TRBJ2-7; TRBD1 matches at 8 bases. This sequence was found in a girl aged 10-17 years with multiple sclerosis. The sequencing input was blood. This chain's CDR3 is CASSPDRANYEQYF. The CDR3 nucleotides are TGTGCCAGCAGCCCGGACAGGGCTAACTACGAGCAGTACTTC.